One and the same sample provided the 29 T cell receptor beta chains below, sequenced in a study of T cells in localized non-small cell lung cancer. The method was immunoSEQ multiplex PCR; TCRdb's version includes in-frame clones alone and lacks a portion of them. The repertoire includes about 52,000 clones, more than 85% of them detected once, and approximately 16% sits in the top ten. Sequencing used PBMCs, obtained before any cancer treatment. These receptors were obtained from a female donor with stage II lung adenocarcinoma.

This chain joins TRBV4-1 and TRBJ2-7; TRBD1 agrees at 11 bases. This CDR3 contains 15 residues. The J segment lost 3 bases and the V segment lost 1 base, leaving 2 bases of the junction unmatched. Germline CDR1 MGHRA, CDR2 YSYEKL. CDR3 coding DNA: TGCGCCAGCAGCCAAGCCGGGACAGGGGGCTACGAGCAGTACTTC. Translating gives CASSQAGTGGYEQYF.

V and J are TRBV18 and TRBJ2-7; 8 bases align to TRBD1. The V and J ends lost 2 bases and 2 bases, in that order; junction bases with no gene match: 2. The CDR3 is 14 amino acids. Looked up from germline, CDR1 is KGHSH and CDR2 is LQKENI. The CDR3 protein is CASSPDRGTYEQYF. CDR3 in DNA: TGTGCCAGCTCACCAGACAGGGGCACCTACGAGCAGTACTTC.

The chain is built from TRBV5-6 and TRBJ1-3, with a weak D call TRBD1 (5 bases). Deletions cut 4 bases from V and 0 bases from J, with 11 bases between. Germline V CDR1 and CDR2: SGHDT, YYEEEE. The CDR3 is 15 residues long. CDR3 DNA: TGTGCCAGCAGCGGGGGACCTTTCTCTGGAAACACCATATATTTT. Translating it yields CASSGGPFSGNTIYF. The full variable domain, completed using reference TRBV5-6 and TRBJ1-3, is DAGVTQSPTHLIKTRGQQVTLRCSPKSGHDTVSWYQQALGQGPQFIFQYYEEEERQRGNFPDRFSGHQFPNYSSELNVNALLLGDSALYLCASSGGPFSGNTIYFGEGSWLTVV.

This chain connects TRBV27 to TRBJ2-7; 7 bases fit TRBD1. CDR3 length equals 16 residues. The V and J ends lost 4 bases and 4 bases, in that order; junction bases with no gene match: 13. Germline V CDR1 and CDR2: MNHEY, SMNVEV (reference sequence). The CDR3 DNA reads TGTGCCAGCAGTTCATCGAACAGAGGGGGCCATTACGAGCAGTACTTC. Amino acids: CASSSSNRGGHYEQYF.

V usage is TRBV9 and J usage is TRBJ2-3; 8 bases match TRBD2. After removal of 0 bases from V and 5 bases from J, the junction contained 8 bases not matched to a gene. Germline V gives CDR1 SGDLS, CDR2 YYNGEE. This CDR3 is 16 amino acids long. The CDR3 DNA is TGTGCCAGCAGCGTAGAAGGACGGGGGGGCCGAGATACGCAGTATTTT. Residues: CASSVEGRGGRDTQYF. The full variable domain, in which reference TRBV9 and TRBJ2-3 provide the parts outside the CDR3, is DSGVTQTPKHLITATGQRVTLRCSPRSGDLSVYWYQQSLDQGLQFLIQYYNGEERAKGNILERFSAQQFPDLHSELNLSSLELGDSALYFCASSVEGRGGRDTQYFGPGTRLTVL.

The V gene is TRBV5-6, the J gene TRBJ2-7; tentatively, D is TRBD2 (6 bases). The CDR3 loop spans 13 amino acids. The germline V gene has CDR1 SGHDT and CDR2 YYEEEE. Trimming stripped 1 base from V and 9 bases from J, with 14 bases between. CDR3 sequence (DNA): TGTGCCAGCAGCTTGCCCGGGGGTTCAGGGCAGTACTTC. As protein: CASSLPGGSGQYF.

The rearrangement joins TRBV27 to TRBJ1-5, with TRBD1 identical over 10 bases. V was clipped by 3 bases and J by 10 bases; unmatched bases: 6. The CDR3 has 14 residues. Germline V lookup: CDR1 MNHEY, CDR2 SMNVEV (reference sequence). CDR3 protein: CASSFRQGAFPQHF. The DNA for the CDR3 is TGTGCCAGCAGTTTCCGACAGGGGGCATTCCCCCAGCATTTT.

This clone appeared a few times. The gene calls are TRBV30 and TRBJ1-1, with a weak D call TRBD1 (5 bases). The ends were cut back, 4 bases at V and 3 bases at J, with 9 bases in the middle. CDR1 and CDR2 from the germline V gene are GTSNPN and SVGIG (reference sequence). CDR3 size: 12 residues. Here the CDR3 DNA reads TGTGCCTGGAAACAGGACGACACTGAAGCTTTCTTT. Protein sequence: CAWKQDDTEAFF.

The chain has TRBV10-2 and TRBJ2-1; a weak D match, TRBD1 (5 bases). Germline V gene lookup returns CDR1 WSHSY and CDR2 SAAADI. The CDR3 covers 11 residues. The germline V and J ends were trimmed by 6 bases and 8 bases, with 8 bases remaining between them. The DNA of the CDR3 is TGCGCCAGCAGCAGGGTTGATGAGCAGTTCTTC. It codes for CASSRVDEQFF.

The chain couples TRBV13 to TRBJ2-2; D is unclear. The CDR3 covers 13 residues. CDR1 PRHDT and CDR2 FYEKMQ come from the germline V gene (reference sequence). V lost 5 bases, J lost 4 bases, and 8 bases lay in between. In DNA form, the CDR3 reads TGTGCCAGCAGCGTCCTTATCACCGGGGAGCTGTTTTTT. Amino acids: CASSVLITGELFF.

The chain is built from TRBV12-5 and TRBJ1-5; the D gene is possibly TRBD1 (6 bases). Germline V gene data show CDR1 as LGHNT and CDR2 as FRNRAP. Deletions cut 2 bases from V and 2 bases from J, with 10 bases between. The CDR3 extends over 15 amino acids. For the CDR3, the DNA is TGTGCTAGTGGTTTGTCCTCAGGGGGCAATCAGCCCCAGCATTTT. This encodes CASGLSSGGNQPQHF.

In this sample, this clone turned up once. CDR3: CASSYLGQSTGELFF. The DNA for the CDR3 is TGTGCCAGCAGTTATCTAGGACAGAGCACCGGGGAGCTGTTTTTT. The chain recombines TRBV6-6 with TRBJ2-2; maybe TRBD1 (6 bases). Germline loops: CDR1 MNHNY, CDR2 SVGAGI (reference sequence). The CDR3 runs 15 residues. V was cut by 3 bases and J by 4 bases, with 12 bases left in between.

The table lists this clone with a count of one. The genes are TRBV10-3 and TRBJ2-7, with a weak D call TRBD1 (6 bases). Germline CDR1 reads ENHRY; CDR2 reads SYGVKD. Deletions cut 4 bases from V and 0 bases from J, with 28 bases between. This CDR3 is built from 20 residues. The chain's CDR3 is CAISGQGVGARPPTSYEQYF. The CDR3 region has the DNA TGTGCCATCAGTGGCCAAGGGGTGGGGGCTCGTCCCCCTACCTCCTACGAGCAGTACTTC.

The chain is built from TRBV5-4 and TRBJ1-2; D may be TRBD1 (5 bases). The V and J ends lost 1 base and 6 bases respectively, with 10 bases between them. This CDR3 has 13 residues. Per germline, CDR1 SGHNT and CDR2 YYREEE (reference sequence). CDR3 in DNA: TGTGCCAGCAGCTTGAGGCAGGGAGATGGCTACACCTTC. This codes for CASSLRQGDGYTF.

This sequence joins TRBV6-6 and TRBJ1-1, with D uncertain. The V and J ends lost 5 bases and 1 base respectively, with 11 bases between them. CDR1 MNHNY and CDR2 SVGAGI come from the germline V gene (reference sequence). There are 14 residues in the CDR3. CDR3 region: CASSRLPRNTEAFF. The CDR3 DNA sequence: TGTGCCAGCAGTAGGTTACCAAGGAACACTGAAGCTTTCTTT.

The chain combines TRBV2 with TRBJ2-5; D may be TRBD2 (6 bases). This CDR3 contains 14 residues. Germline V lookup: CDR1 SNHLY, CDR2 FYNNEI. V dropped 8 bases and J dropped 1 base, with 14 bases sitting between them. The CDR3 here is CASEEAGRQETQYF. In nucleotides, the CDR3 is TGTGCCAGCGAGGAGGCGGGACGCCAAGAGACCCAGTACTTC.

This clone was observed a few times. The chain links TRBV6-1 to TRBJ2-7; no firm D call. This CDR3 is 15 amino acids long. Germline values: CDR1 MNHNS, CDR2 SASEGT. Trimming pared 2 bases from V and 0 bases from J, leaving 11 bases between. The CDR3: CASSELAPSSYEQYF. The CDR3, as DNA: TGTGCCAGCAGTGAACTGGCTCCGAGCTCCTACGAGCAGTACTTC.

The chain employs TRBV2 and TRBJ1-1; D ambiguous. CDR1 and CDR2 (germline): SNHLY, FYNNEI. Trimming removed 7 bases at V and 8 bases at J, with 14 bases between. The CDR3 is 12 amino acids. CDR3 loop: CASNPTGLEAFF. The DNA for the CDR3 is TGTGCCAGCAACCCAACTGGGTTAGAAGCTTTCTTT.

The rearrangement uses TRBV4-2 and TRBJ1-1; the D gene is possibly TRBD1 (5 bases). This CDR3 is built from 15 residues. Germline loops: CDR1 LGHNA, CDR2 YNFKEQ. The V end was cut by 3 bases, the J end by 11 bases, with 22 bases between. This CDR3 is CASSQDPGQTHGAFF. Written as DNA, the CDR3 is TGTGCCAGCAGCCAGGATCCCGGACAAACTCATGGCGCTTTCTTT.

The V call is TRBV28, the J call TRBJ2-5; D may be TRBD1 (7 bases). The germline V gene has CDR1 MDHEN and CDR2 SYDVKM. The CDR3 covers 13 residues. V lost 2 bases to trimming and J lost 7 bases, with 11 bases between them. The CDR3 coding sequence is TGTGCCAGCAGTTTACCCCAGGGGGGGACCCAGTACTTC. This codes for CASSLPQGGTQYF.

This chain links TRBV27 with TRBJ2-5; unclear D gene. The CDR3 is 15 residues long. Trimming cost V 2 bases and J 3 bases, with 13 bases left between them. CDR1 MNHEY and CDR2 SMNVEV come from the germline V gene (reference sequence). In DNA form, the CDR3 reads TGTGCCAGCAGTTTAAGGGTGCAGGCGAAAGAGACCCAGTACTTC. It codes for CASSLRVQAKETQYF.

J is TRBJ1-4 and V is TRBV5-6; possible D gene TRBD1, 5 bases. V was pared by 0 bases and J by 8 bases, with 20 bases between. CDR3 length equals 17 residues. Germline values: CDR1 SGHDT, CDR2 YYEEEE. As DNA, the CDR3 is TGTGCCAGCAGCTTGGGAAGACGGACAATACGGGGGGAAAAACTGTTTTTT. It yields the protein CASSLGRRTIRGEKLFF.

The V gene is TRBV27, the J gene TRBJ2-5; the match to TRBD1 covers 9 bases. The end of the DNA aligns better with TRBJ2-7, so the J call may be wrong. Looked up from germline, CDR1 is MNHEY and CDR2 is SMNVEV (reference sequence). The CDR3 is 15 residues long. The CDR3 nucleotides are TGTGCCAGCAGTTCTGCCCGGGACAGGGTCTACGAGCAGTACTTC. Its translation: CASSSARDRVYEQYF.

This chain links TRBV29-1 with TRBJ1-2; D not certain. The germline V and J ends were trimmed by 2 bases and 3 bases, with 4 bases remaining between them. This CDR3 comprises 11 residues. Germline loops: CDR1 SQVTM, CDR2 ANQGSEA. The CDR3 protein is CSVERDYGYTF. The DNA for the CDR3 is TGCAGCGTTGAAAGGGACTATGGCTACACCTTC.

This clone was counted a few times. The rearrangement uses TRBV7-3 and TRBJ1-3; TRBD1 agrees at 12 bases. This CDR3 has 16 amino acids. The ends lost 0 bases at V and 8 bases at J; junction bases unmatched: 5. CDR1 is SGHTA, CDR2 FQGTGA, per germline. CDR3 nucleotide sequence: TGTGCCAGCAGCTTAACCCCGGGACAGGGGGCTTACACCATATATTTT. Encoded protein: CASSLTPGQGAYTIYF.

J is TRBJ1-2 and V is TRBV7-6; TRBD1 might be the D (6 bases). Germline CDR1 SGHVS, CDR2 FNYEAQ. V lost 1 base and J lost 6, with 21 bases in between. The CDR3 length is 17 residues. CDR3 loop: CASSLETARGARDGYTF. In nucleotides, the CDR3 is TGTGCCAGCAGCTTAGAGACAGCAAGGGGGGCGAGGGATGGCTACACCTTC.

This clone was picked up one time. The V and J genes are TRBV19 and TRBJ1-2, with a possible D match to TRBD1 (5 bases). Germline lookup yields CDR1 LNHDA and CDR2 SQIVND (reference sequence). The CDR3 extends over 15 amino acids. Trimming left V 7 bases short and J 1 base short, with 16 bases between. The CDR3 DNA reads as TGTGCCAGTAATGGTGGGACCGGGGGTAACTATGGCTACACCTTC. It encodes CASNGGTGGNYGYTF.

The V call is TRBV11-2, the J call TRBJ2-1, with D possibly TRBD1 on 6 matching bases. Looked up from germline, CDR1 is SGHAT and CDR2 is FQNNGV. The CDR3 spans 14 residues. Trimming stripped 5 bases from V and 2 bases from J, with 10 bases between. For the CDR3, the DNA is TGTGCCAGCAGCCCGGACAGTCCCTACAATGAGCAGTTCTTC. Translated: CASSPDSPYNEQFF. Variable domain in full (rest from reference TRBV11-2 and TRBJ2-1): EAGVAQSPRYKIIEKRQSVAFWCNPISGHATLYWYQQILGQGPKLLIQFQNNGVVDDSQLPKDRFSAERLKGVDSTLKIQPAKLEDSAVYLCASSPDSPYNEQFFGPGTRLTVL.

The rearrangement links TRBV2 to TRBJ2-1; D gene unclear. The CDR3 runs to 14 residues. Per germline, CDR1 SNHLY and CDR2 FYNNEI. V was cut by 3 bases and J by 7 bases, with 13 bases left in between. The CDR3 sequence is CASSDITVRNEQFF. The DNA for the CDR3 is TGTGCCAGCAGTGATATTACGGTGAGGAATGAGCAGTTCTTC.